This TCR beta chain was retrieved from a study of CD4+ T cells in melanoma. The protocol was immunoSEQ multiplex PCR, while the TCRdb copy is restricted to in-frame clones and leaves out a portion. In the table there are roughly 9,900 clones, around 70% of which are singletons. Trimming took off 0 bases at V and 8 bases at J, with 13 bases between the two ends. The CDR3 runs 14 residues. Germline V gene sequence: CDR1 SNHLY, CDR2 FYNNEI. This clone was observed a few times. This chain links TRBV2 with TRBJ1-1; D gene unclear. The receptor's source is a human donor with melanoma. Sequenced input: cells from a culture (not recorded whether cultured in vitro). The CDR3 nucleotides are TGTGCCAGCAGTGAAGCGCGATTGGCGACCGAAGCTTTCTTT. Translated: CASSEARLATEAFF.